This T cell receptor beta chain was recovered during a study of breast tumors, draining lymph nodes, adjacent tissues. TCRdb processed the multiplex PCR reads anew with MiXCR; each CDR3 protein has one entry. The sample lists under 75,000 distinct CDR3 sequences, approximately 57% occurring once. The receptor was isolated from a female donor with breast cancer. Some clones in this sample may be carry-over from other donors' samples. The sample comprised breast tumor tissue.

The CDR3 nucleotides are TGTGCCAGTACGGACCATGCAGGGGACTACCAGCCCCAGCATTTT. It codes for CASTDHAGDYQPQHF. The rearrangement uses TRBV19 and TRBJ1-5; D perhaps matches TRBD1 (6 bases). Germline V CDR1 and CDR2: LNHDA, SQIVND (reference sequence). CDR3 size: 15 residues. V shed 7 bases and J shed 7 bases, with 20 bases lying between them.